The 16 T cell receptor beta chains below come from one sample, sequenced in a study of tumor and adjacent non-tumor tissue in lung cancer. TCRbeta libraries were built with three rounds of nested PCR, modified from ARM-PCR. MiXCR was run by TCRdb on the multiplex PCR reads, yielding one entry per CDR3 protein. The sample has 45,000 or so distinct CDR3 sequences, roughly 60% seen once. This sample's RNA came from whole unsorted tissue. This non-tumor lung sample came from over 3 cm beyond the tumor edge. Sequences were obtained from distant non-tumor lung tissue. The receptors originated from a woman between 40 and 50 years old with non-small cell lung cancer.

The chain links TRBV19 to TRBJ2-5; 10 bases align to TRBD2. This CDR3 comprises 14 residues. V was clipped by 5 bases and J by 7 bases; unmatched bases: 7. Per the germline V gene, CDR1 is LNHDA and CDR2 is SQIVND (reference sequence). CDR3 region: CASSLAGVRGTQYF. DNA of the CDR3: TGTGCCAGTAGTCTAGCGGGAGTCCGGGGGACCCAGTACTTC.

To note about this clonotype: The germline gene is not matched at one end of the junction; a read error may be the cause. This chain uses TRBV6-5 with TRBJ2-6, with 10 bases identical to TRBD2. The germline V gene encodes CDR1 MNHEY and CDR2 SVGAGI. The CDR3 covers 17 residues. Here the CDR3 reads CVSSYGTSVSGANVLTF. CDR3 DNA sequence: TGTGTCAGCAGTTACGGGACTAGCGTGAGTGGGGCCAACGTCCTGACTTTC.

This clonotype was detected only a few times. This CDR3 is missing its conserved last phenylalanine or tryptophan, likely due to a read error. No DNA is shown, since the ends of the CDR3 on it are uncertain; the CDR3 is the one TCRdb lists. This chain connects TRBV11-1 to TRBJ1-5. The germline V gene has CDR1 SGHAT and CDR2 FQDESV (reference sequence). Including both end residues, the CDR3 is 13 amino acids long. The CDR3 sequence is CAGSKNNGEPQHS.

V gene TRBV6-1 combines with J gene TRBJ2-3; D not certain. Germline assignment: CDR1 MNHNS and CDR2 SASEGT. The CDR3 is made up of 12 amino acids. V shed 8 bases and J shed 1 base, with 7 bases lying between them. CDR3 residues: CASGRRTDTQYF. The CDR3 DNA reads TGTGCCAGCGGTAGGCGCACAGATACGCAGTATTTT.

V usage is TRBV6-6 and J usage is TRBJ1-5; 9 positions match TRBD1. The CDR3 is 14 residues long. The V gene's germline CDR1 is MNHNY and CDR2 SVGAGI (reference sequence). Trimming took 8 bases from V and 7 from J; bases not matched to a gene: 9. The CDR3: CASDTQGAGQPQHF. The CDR3 region has the DNA TGTGCCAGCGACACACAGGGGGCAGGCCAGCCCCAGCATTTT.

This clonotype was counted ten times or more. J is TRBJ2-7 and V is TRBV4-1, with D uncertain. Trimming removed 0 bases at V and 3 bases at J, with 21 bases between. The CDR3 sequence is 18 residues long. Germline V gives CDR1 MGHRA, CDR2 YSYEKL. This chain's CDR3 is CASSQDGLELAPVYEQYF. The CDR3 DNA reads as TGCGCCAGCAGCCAAGATGGGCTAGAACTTGCCCCGGTCTACGAGCAGTACTTC.

This clonotype was observed once. The chain employs TRBV6-5 and TRBJ2-2; no clear D. The CDR3 totals 13 residues. V was trimmed by 4 bases and J by 6 bases, leaving 9 bases between them. Germline V lookup: CDR1 MNHEY, CDR2 SVGAGI. The CDR3 is CASSCMTPGELFF. As DNA, the CDR3 is TGTGCCAGCAGTTGCATGACTCCCGGGGAGCTGTTTTTT.

The chain combines TRBV25-1 with TRBJ2-3; the match to TRBD2 covers 10 bases. This CDR3 comprises 13 residues. Germline V CDR1 and CDR2: MGHDK, SYGVNS. CDR3 nucleotides: TGTGGCACAGGACTAGCGGGCACAGATACGCAGTATTTT. This gives the protein CGTGLAGTDTQYF.

This clonotype was counted a single time. The CDR3 protein is CSASGTSRYKPQHF. The CDR3 DNA is TGCAGTGCTAGTGGGACATCGCGATATAAGCCCCAGCATTTT. The chain combines TRBV20-1 with TRBJ1-5; tentatively, D is TRBD1 (6 bases). CDR3 length: 14 residues. Germline assignment: CDR1 DFQATT and CDR2 SNEGSKA (reference sequence). V lost 3 bases to trimming and J lost 8 bases, with 17 bases between them.

This clonotype has ten or more counts. The chain's CDR3 is CASSSNSQGGYEQYF. Here the CDR3 DNA reads TGTGCCAGCAGCTCTAACTCCCAGGGTGGCTACGAGCAGTACTTC. The chain employs TRBV11-2 and TRBJ2-7, with a possible D match to TRBD1 (5 bases). V was clipped by 4 bases and J by 3 bases, with 16 bases between them. The CDR3 has 15 residues. Germline V lookup: CDR1 SGHAT, CDR2 FQNNGV.

Worth noting for this clonotype: A much bigger clone sits one base away, suggesting this may be a read error. J is TRBJ2-7 and V is TRBV28; D gene ambiguous. The CDR3 loop spans 13 amino acids. The germline V and J ends were trimmed by 5 bases and 3 bases, with 11 bases remaining between them. Germline CDR1 and CDR2: MDHEN and SYDVKM. The CDR3 sequence: CASSMSQSYEQYF. In nucleotides, the CDR3 is TGTGCCAGCAGTATGAGTCAGAGCTACGAGCAGTACTTC.

This clonotype was counted at least ten times. This chain connects TRBV29-1 to TRBJ2-1; 8 positions match TRBD2. Germline CDR1 SQVTM, CDR2 ANQGSEA. Trimming at V came to 7 bases and at J to 8 bases, leaving 4 bases not matched to a gene. CDR3 length: 11 residues. The CDR3, as DNA: TGCAGCGGGACTAGCTCCTATGAGCAGTTCTTC. Its translation is CSGTSSYEQFF.

In the case of this clonotype: A much larger clone lies one base from this, so it may be a read error. The gene calls are TRBV5-1 and TRBJ2-1; 8 bases line up with TRBD2. The V segment lost 0 bases and the J segment 6 bases; nucleotides outside the gene matches: 11. Germline assignment: CDR1 SGHRS and CDR2 YFSETQ. This CDR3 contains 17 residues. The CDR3: CASSLAVSGGVVNEQFF. The CDR3 DNA reads as TGCGCCAGCAGCTTGGCGGTATCGGGAGGGGTCGTCAATGAGCAGTTCTTC.

The V and J genes are TRBV12-3 or TRBV12-4 and TRBJ2-3; 8 nucleotides match TRBD2. The CDR3 totals 16 residues. Trimming removed 7 bases from V and 7 bases from J; junction bases left unmatched: 16. The CDR3 coding sequence is TGTGCCAGCACCCCCCAGGTCTTAGCGGGGTCCCATACGCAGTATTTT. This sequence encodes CASTPQVLAGSHTQYF.

As regards this clonotype: A clone one base away is much larger, so this may be a read error. This chain joins TRBV9 and TRBJ2-1; a possible D gene is TRBD2 (6 bases). From germline, CDR1 is SGDLS and CDR2 YYNGEE. This CDR3 has 17 amino acids. CDR3 nucleotide sequence: TGTGCCAGCATCGTACCCTACTCCGGGACTTCCGAGGGTGAGCAGTTCTTC. This translates into CASIVPYSGTSEGEQFF. Complete variable domain (other parts from reference TRBV9 and TRBJ2-1): DSGVTQTPKHLITATGQRVTLRCSPRSGDLSVYWYQQSLDQGLQFLIQYYNGEERAKGNILERFSAQQFPDLHSELNLSSLELGDSALYFCASIVPYSGTSEGEQFFGPGTRLTVL.

This clonotype was observed at least ten times. The rearrangement joins TRBV25-1 to TRBJ2-2, with 8 nucleotides matching TRBD2. Germline-derived CDR1 and CDR2 are MGHDK and SYGVNS. The ends lost 5 bases at V and 5 bases at J; junction bases unmatched: 7. This CDR3 is 15 amino acids long. This chain's CDR3 is CASSNSGTPTGELFF. The CDR3 DNA is TGTGCCAGCAGTAATAGCGGGACGCCGACCGGGGAGCTGTTTTTT.